This T cell receptor beta chain was recorded in a study of blood T cells in healthy people across ages. This clonotype was seen a handful of times. Its matching antigen is unknown. Regarding the study as a whole: Researchers deemed the diversity estimates from one million T cells underestimates. A greater number of naive CD4+ cells and higher diversity distinguished long-lived donors from aged donors.

A J-beta primer mix and a sample-barcoded 5' primer were used in a second PCR of roughly 7 to 12 cycles. TCRdb independently ran MiXCR on the 5' RACE reads; one entry per CDR3 protein. Among about 1.8 million distinct CDR3 sequences listed, roughly 49% were seen once. The sample comprised blood. This clonotype was obtained from a woman in her 40s in good health.

The CDR3 region has the DNA TGTGCCAGCAGCGTTGGCCCCCTCAACACTGAAGCTTTCTTT. Protein product: CASSVGPLNTEAFF. The J gene is TRBJ1-1, the V gene TRBV7-9, with D unresolved. Germline CDR1 SEHNR, CDR2 FQNEAQ (reference sequence). V gave up 5 bases and J gave up 2 bases, with 12 bases separating them. The CDR3 extends over 14 amino acids.